One sample yielded the 10 T cell receptor beta chains listed below, sequenced in a study of blood T cell repertoires in COVID-19. Some clones are missing from TCRdb's copy, which holds only in-frame ones; the method was immunoSEQ multiplex PCR. Counted here are about 120,000 clones, 65% to 90% occurring once; the ten biggest clones make up more than 6.5%. Specimen: peripheral blood. Source of these receptors: an older man with active or convalescent COVID-19.

This clone appeared once. The chain joins TRBV7-2 to TRBJ2-7, with D maybe TRBD2 (5 bases). Between the trimmed V and J ends, which lost 4 bases and 1 base, there was a span of 14 bases. CDR3 length equals 15 residues. Germline values: CDR1 SGHTA, CDR2 FQGNSA. The chain's CDR3 is CASSSWGEISYEQYF. CDR3 DNA: TGTGCCAGCAGCTCCTGGGGAGAGATATCCTACGAGCAGTACTTC.

Concerning this clone: Since no conserved phenylalanine or tryptophan closes the CDR3, a read error is the likely cause. The DNA is left out, because the CDR3 cannot be placed on it with certainty; the CDR3 is given as TCRdb lists it. V and J are TRBV2 and TRBJ2-7; TRBD2 is the table's D call and was not checked against the DNA. Both ends counted, the CDR3 spans 11 residues. Per germline, CDR1 SNHLY and CDR2 FYNNEI. The CDR3 sequence is CASSGGAPLVL.

CDR3 loop: CASSGSGRSTDTQYF. The CDR3 nucleotides are TGCGCCAGCTCTGGGAGCGGGAGAAGCACAGATACGCAGTATTTT. The chain recombines TRBV5-1 with TRBJ2-3, with 8 positions matching TRBD2. Germline assignment: CDR1 SGHRS and CDR2 YFSETQ. V trimming: 7 bases; J trimming: 0 bases; junction bases outside the gene matches: 7. This CDR3 contains 15 residues.

This chain joins TRBV6-5 and TRBJ1-5, with TRBD1 matching over 9 bases. CDR3 length: 15 residues. J lost 7 bases, V lost 6 bases, and 10 bases had no gene match. Germline V gene sequence: CDR1 MNHEY, CDR2 SVGAGI. The CDR3 coding sequence is TGTGCCAGCAGCCCCACAGGGGGCTCAAGACAGCCCCAGCATTTT. Encoded protein: CASSPTGGSRQPQHF.

The rearrangement joins TRBV18 to TRBJ1-2; no clear D gene. Trimming left V 2 bases short and J 2 bases short, with 6 bases between. This CDR3 has 13 amino acids. Germline loops: CDR1 KGHSH, CDR2 LQKENI. CDR3 DNA sequence: TGTGCCAGCTCACCAGAGGGAAACTATGGCTACACCTTC. This translates into CASSPEGNYGYTF.

CDR3 DNA sequence: TGTGCCAGCAGCTTAGCGCGGGGGATGGGAAATCAGCCCCAGCATTTT. This sequence encodes CASSLARGMGNQPQHF. The chain is built from TRBV7-2 and TRBJ1-5, with D perhaps TRBD1 (5 bases). There are 16 residues in the CDR3. Germline loops: CDR1 SGHTA, CDR2 FQGNSA. The V and J ends lost 0 bases and 4 bases respectively, with 13 bases between them. The full variable domain, its missing parts supplied by reference TRBV7-2 and TRBJ1-5, is GAGVSQSPSNKVTEKGKDVELRCDPISGHTALYWYRQSLGQGLEFLIYFQGNSAPDKSGLPSDRFSAERTGGSVSTLTIQRTQQEDSAVYLCASSLARGMGNQPQHFGDGTRLSIL.

The chain couples TRBV5-6 to TRBJ2-7; 9 bases agree with TRBD2. Looked up from germline, CDR1 is SGHDT and CDR2 is YYEEEE. The CDR3 consists of 18 residues. Trimming removed 1 base from V and 2 bases from J; junction bases left unmatched: 13. CDR3 in DNA: TGTGCCAGCAGCTTGTATTCACCGGCGACTAGCGGTACCTACGAGCAGTACTTC. It encodes CASSLYSPATSGTYEQYF.

The chain links TRBV7-2 to TRBJ1-2; D might be TRBD1 (6 bases). The CDR3 runs 13 residues. Germline values: CDR1 SGHTA, CDR2 FQGNSA. The V end lost 1 base, the J end lost 8 bases, and 11 bases lay between the germline ends. Here the CDR3 reads CASSLGEGVGYTF. CDR3 DNA: TGTGCCAGCAGCTTAGGGGAGGGGGTAGGCTACACCTTC.

The V and J genes are TRBV19 and TRBJ1-2; the match to TRBD1 covers 8 bases. The CDR3 runs 15 residues. V lost 3 bases, J lost 4 bases, and 7 bases stayed unmatched. In germline, CDR1 is LNHDA, CDR2 SQIVND (reference sequence). The CDR3 loop is CASSMGGQGAYGYTF. CDR3 coding DNA: TGTGCCAGTAGTATGGGGGGCCAGGGGGCCTATGGCTACACCTTC. Filled out from reference TRBV19 and TRBJ1-2, the complete variable domain reads DGGITQSPKYLFRKEGQNVTLSCEQNLNHDAMYWYRQDPGQGLRLIYYSQIVNDFQKGDIAEGYSVSREKKESFPLTVTSAQKNPTAFYLCASSMGGQGAYGYTFGSGTRLTVV.

This sequence joins TRBV9 and TRBJ2-5, with 7 bases aligning to TRBD1. The CDR3 length is 13 residues. From germline, CDR1 is SGDLS and CDR2 YYNGEE. The trim removed 3 bases at V and 4 bases at J, leaving 3 bases unmatched. CDR3 DNA: TGTGCCAGCAGCGACGGGACAGTAGAGACCCAGTACTTC. Translation gives CASSDGTVETQYF.